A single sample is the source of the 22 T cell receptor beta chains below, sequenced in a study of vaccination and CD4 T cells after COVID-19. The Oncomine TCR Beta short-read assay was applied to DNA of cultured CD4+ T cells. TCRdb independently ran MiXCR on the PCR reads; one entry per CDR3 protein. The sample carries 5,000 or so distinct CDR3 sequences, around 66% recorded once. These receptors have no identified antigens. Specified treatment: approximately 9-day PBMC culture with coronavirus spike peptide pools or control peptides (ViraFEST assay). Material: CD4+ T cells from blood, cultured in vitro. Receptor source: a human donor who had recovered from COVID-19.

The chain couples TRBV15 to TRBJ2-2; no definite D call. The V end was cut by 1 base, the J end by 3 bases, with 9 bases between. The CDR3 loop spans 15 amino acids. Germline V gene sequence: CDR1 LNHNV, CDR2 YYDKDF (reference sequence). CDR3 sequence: CATSRAESYTGELFF. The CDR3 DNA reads TGTGCCACCAGCAGAGCCGAGAGTTACACCGGGGAGCTGTTTTTT.

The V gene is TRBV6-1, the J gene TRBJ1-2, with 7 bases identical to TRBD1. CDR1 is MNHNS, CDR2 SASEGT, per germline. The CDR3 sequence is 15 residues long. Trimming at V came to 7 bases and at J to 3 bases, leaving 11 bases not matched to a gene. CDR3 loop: CASIPLRQGDYGYTF. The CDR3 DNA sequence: TGTGCCAGCATCCCCCTGCGGCAGGGGGACTATGGCTACACCTTC.

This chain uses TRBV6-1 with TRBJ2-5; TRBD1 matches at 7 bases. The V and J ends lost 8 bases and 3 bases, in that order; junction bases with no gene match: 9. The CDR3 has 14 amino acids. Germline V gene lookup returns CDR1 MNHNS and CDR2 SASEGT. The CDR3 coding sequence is TGTGCCAGCCGGAACGGCCAGGGGGAAGAGACCCAGTACTTC. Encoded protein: CASRNGQGEETQYF.

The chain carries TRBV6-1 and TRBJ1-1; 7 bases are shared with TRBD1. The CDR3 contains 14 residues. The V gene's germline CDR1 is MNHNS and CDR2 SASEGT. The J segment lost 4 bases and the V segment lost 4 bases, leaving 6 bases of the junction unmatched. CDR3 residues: CASSVTGYSTEAFF. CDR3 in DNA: TGTGCCAGCAGTGTGACAGGGTATTCCACTGAAGCTTTCTTT.

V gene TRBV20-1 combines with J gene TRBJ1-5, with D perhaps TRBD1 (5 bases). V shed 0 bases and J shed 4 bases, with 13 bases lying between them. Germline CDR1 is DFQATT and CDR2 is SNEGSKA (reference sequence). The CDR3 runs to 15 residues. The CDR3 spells CSARDPTGLNQPQHF. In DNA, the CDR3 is TGCAGTGCTAGAGATCCCACAGGCCTAAATCAGCCCCAGCATTTT.

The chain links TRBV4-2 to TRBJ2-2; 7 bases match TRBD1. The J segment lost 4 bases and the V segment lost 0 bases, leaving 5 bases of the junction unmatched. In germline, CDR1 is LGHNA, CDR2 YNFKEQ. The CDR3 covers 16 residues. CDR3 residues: CASSQDMTGPTGELFF. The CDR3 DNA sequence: TGTGCCAGCAGCCAAGATATGACAGGGCCCACCGGGGAGCTGTTTTTT.

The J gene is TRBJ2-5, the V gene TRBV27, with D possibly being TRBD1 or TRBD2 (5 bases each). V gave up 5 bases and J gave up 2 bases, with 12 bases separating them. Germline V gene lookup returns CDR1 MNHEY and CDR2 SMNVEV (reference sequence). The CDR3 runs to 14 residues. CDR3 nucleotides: TGTGCCAGCAGTCCCTGGGGGATACAAGAGACCCAGTACTTC. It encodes CASSPWGIQETQYF.

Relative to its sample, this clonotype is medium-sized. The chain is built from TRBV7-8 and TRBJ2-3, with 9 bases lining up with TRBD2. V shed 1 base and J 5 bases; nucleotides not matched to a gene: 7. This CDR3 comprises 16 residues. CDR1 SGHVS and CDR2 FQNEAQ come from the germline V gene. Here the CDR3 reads CASSLVTSGPGDTQYF. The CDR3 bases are TGTGCCAGCAGCTTAGTCACTAGCGGGCCTGGAGATACGCAGTATTTT.

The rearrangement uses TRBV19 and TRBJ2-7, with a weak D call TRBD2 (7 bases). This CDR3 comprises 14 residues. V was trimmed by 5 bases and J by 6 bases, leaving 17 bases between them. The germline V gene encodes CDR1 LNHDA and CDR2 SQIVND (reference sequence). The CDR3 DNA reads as TGTGCCAGTAGTCAAGGGGCGGGGGCGGCCGAGCAGTACTTC. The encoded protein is CASSQGAGAAEQYF.

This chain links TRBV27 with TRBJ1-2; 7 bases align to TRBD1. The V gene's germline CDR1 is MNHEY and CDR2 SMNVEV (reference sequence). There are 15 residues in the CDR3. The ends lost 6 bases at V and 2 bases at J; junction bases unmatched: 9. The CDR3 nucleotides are TGTGCCAGCAGGGGCCTATTAGGGGGCAACTATGGCTACACCTTC. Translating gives CASRGLLGGNYGYTF.

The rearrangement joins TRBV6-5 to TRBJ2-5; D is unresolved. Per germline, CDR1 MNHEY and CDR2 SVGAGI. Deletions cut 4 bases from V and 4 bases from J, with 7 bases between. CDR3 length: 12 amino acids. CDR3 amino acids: CASSSLLETQYF. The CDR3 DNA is TGTGCCAGCAGTTCCCTCCTAGAGACCCAGTACTTC.

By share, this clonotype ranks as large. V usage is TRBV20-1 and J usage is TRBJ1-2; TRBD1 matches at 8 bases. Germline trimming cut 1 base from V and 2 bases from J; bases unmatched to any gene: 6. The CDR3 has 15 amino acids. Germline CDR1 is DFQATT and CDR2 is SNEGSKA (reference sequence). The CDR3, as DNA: TGCAGTGCTAGAGCCCCCGACAGGGGCAACTATGGCTACACCTTC. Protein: CSARAPDRGNYGYTF.

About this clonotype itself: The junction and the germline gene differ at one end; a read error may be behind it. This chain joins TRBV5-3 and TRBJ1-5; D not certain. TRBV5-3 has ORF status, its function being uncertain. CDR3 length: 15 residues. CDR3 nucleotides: TGTGCCAGCAGCTTGGGGTGGACGGGCAATCAGCCCCAGCATTTT. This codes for CASSLGWTGNQPQHF.

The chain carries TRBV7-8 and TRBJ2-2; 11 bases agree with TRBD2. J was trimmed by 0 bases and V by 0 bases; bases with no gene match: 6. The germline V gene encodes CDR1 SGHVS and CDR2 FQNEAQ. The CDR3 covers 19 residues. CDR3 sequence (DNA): TGTGCCAGCAGCTTAGCCTTCCTAGCGGGGGGCCCGAACACCGGGGAGCTGTTTTTT. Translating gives CASSLAFLAGGPNTGELFF.

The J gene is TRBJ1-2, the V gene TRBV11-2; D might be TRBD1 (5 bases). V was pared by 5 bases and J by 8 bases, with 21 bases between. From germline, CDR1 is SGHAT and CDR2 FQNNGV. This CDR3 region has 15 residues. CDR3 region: CASSPAGGGWRGYTF. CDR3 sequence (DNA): TGTGCCAGCAGCCCCGCGGGTGGGGGATGGCGGGGCTACACCTTC.

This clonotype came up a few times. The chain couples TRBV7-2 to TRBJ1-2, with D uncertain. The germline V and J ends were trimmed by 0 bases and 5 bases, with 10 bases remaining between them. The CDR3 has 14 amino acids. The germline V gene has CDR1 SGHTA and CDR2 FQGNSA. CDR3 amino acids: CASSLAAAAYGYTF. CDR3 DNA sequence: TGTGCCAGCAGCTTAGCGGCGGCAGCATATGGCTACACCTTC.

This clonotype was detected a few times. The CDR3 DNA reads as TGCAGTGCTAGGAAAGGGACTAGTGTTGAGCAGTTCTTC. Amino acid sequence: CSARKGTSVEQFF. The V gene is TRBV20-1, the J gene TRBJ2-1; 8 bases agree with TRBD2. CDR1 is DFQATT, CDR2 SNEGSKA, per germline (reference sequence). After removal of 3 bases from V and 9 bases from J, the junction contained 7 bases not matched to a gene. The CDR3 is 13 residues long.

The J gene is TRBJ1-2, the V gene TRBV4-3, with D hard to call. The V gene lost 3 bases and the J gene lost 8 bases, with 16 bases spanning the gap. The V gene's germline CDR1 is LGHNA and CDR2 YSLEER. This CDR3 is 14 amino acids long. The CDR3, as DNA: TGCGCCAGCAGCCACTCGGAGCCCGGCGGGGGCTACACCTTC. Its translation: CASSHSEPGGGYTF.

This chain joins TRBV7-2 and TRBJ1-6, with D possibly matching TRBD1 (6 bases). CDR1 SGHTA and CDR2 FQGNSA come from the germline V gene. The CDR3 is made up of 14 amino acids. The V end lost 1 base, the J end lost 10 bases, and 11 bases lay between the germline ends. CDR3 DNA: TGTGCCAGCAGCTTAGTGGGGGCAAAGTCACCCCTCCACTTT. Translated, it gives CASSLVGAKSPLHF.

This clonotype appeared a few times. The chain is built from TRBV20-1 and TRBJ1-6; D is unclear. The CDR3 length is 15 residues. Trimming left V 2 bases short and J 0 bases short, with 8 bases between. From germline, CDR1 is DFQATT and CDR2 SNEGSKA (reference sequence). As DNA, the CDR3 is TGCAGTGCTAGAATGGAGAGCTCCTATAATTCACCCCTCCACTTT. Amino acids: CSARMESSYNSPLHF.

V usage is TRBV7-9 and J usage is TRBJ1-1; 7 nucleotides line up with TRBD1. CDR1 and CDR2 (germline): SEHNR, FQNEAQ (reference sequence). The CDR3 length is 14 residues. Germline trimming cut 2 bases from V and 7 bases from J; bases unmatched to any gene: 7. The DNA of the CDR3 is TGTGCCAGCAGCTTATCGGCGGGACAGCTTGAAGCTTTCTTT. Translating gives CASSLSAGQLEAFF.

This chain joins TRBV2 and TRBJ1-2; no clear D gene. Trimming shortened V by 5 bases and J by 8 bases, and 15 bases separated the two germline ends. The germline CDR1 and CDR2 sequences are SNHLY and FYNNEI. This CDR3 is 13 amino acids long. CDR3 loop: CASSPQGIRGYTF. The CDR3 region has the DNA TGTGCCAGCAGTCCCCAAGGCATTCGGGGCTACACCTTC.